Listed below are T cell receptor beta chains from one sample, sequenced in a study of blood T cell repertoires in COVID-19. The method was immunoSEQ multiplex PCR; TCRdb's version includes in-frame clones alone and lacks a portion of them. The sample yields some 340,000 clones, 85% to 95% seen once. Sequenced sample: PBMCs or T cells enriched from blood (not recorded which). Receptors originate from a young woman who had been exposed to COVID-19. Each CDR3 is given with its conserved first and last residue. D genes are given only for firm matches. Part of the rows lack a size; the others show once, few, many or a class for expanded clones.

d_gene: -
v_gene: TRBV15
j_gene: TRBJ1-6
abundance: -
CDR3aa: CATSREALNSPLHF
CDR3nt: TGTGCCACCAGCAGAGAGGCACTAAATTCACCCCTCCACTTT

d_gene: TRBD1
v_gene: TRBV5-5
j_gene: TRBJ2-7
abundance: -
CDR3aa: CASSLGTGRSYEQYF
CDR3nt: TGTGCCAGCAGCTTGGGGACAGGCCGTTCCTACGAGCAGTACTTC

d_gene: TRBD1
v_gene: TRBV11-2
j_gene: TRBJ1-1
abundance: -
CDR3aa: CASSRDRDEAFF
CDR3nt: TGTGCCAGCAGCCGTGACAGGGATGAAGCTTTCTTT

d_gene: -
v_gene: TRBV5-1
j_gene: TRBJ1-2
abundance: -
CDR3aa: CASSLDSYGYTF
CDR3nt: TGCGCCAGCAGCTTGGACAGCTACGGCTACACCTTC

d_gene: TRBD2
v_gene: TRBV5-1
j_gene: TRBJ2-5
abundance: -
CDR3aa: CASSLAGASGIQETQYF
CDR3nt: TGCGCCAGCAGCTTGGCTGGGGCTAGCGGGATACAAGAGACCCAGTACTTC

d_gene: TRBD1
v_gene: TRBV19
j_gene: TRBJ2-7
abundance: -
CDR3aa: CASSHSGGDGYEQYF
CDR3nt: TGTGCCAGTAGCCACTCAGGGGGCGACGGCTACGAGCAGTACTTC

d_gene: TRBD1
v_gene: TRBV6-5
j_gene: TRBJ2-5
abundance: -
CDR3aa: CASRGTGQETQYF
CDR3nt: TGTGCCAGCAGGGGGACAGGCCAAGAGACCCAGTACTTC

d_gene: -
v_gene: TRBV19
j_gene: TRBJ1-2
abundance: -
CDR3aa: CASTASQGRKDYGYTF
CDR3nt: TGTGCCAGTACCGCATCACAGGGCCGGAAGGACTATGGCTACACCTTC

d_gene: -
v_gene: TRBV10-3
j_gene: TRBJ2-5
abundance: -
CDR3aa: CAIRESHNQETQYF
CDR3nt: TGTGCCATCAGGGAGAGTCACAACCAAGAGACCCAGTACTTC

d_gene: TRBD1
v_gene: TRBV6-5
j_gene: TRBJ1-2
abundance: once
CDR3aa: CASMVGQGFVGYTF
CDR3nt: TGTGCCAGCATGGTAGGACAGGGCTTTGTTGGCTACACCTTC

d_gene: TRBD1
v_gene: TRBV6-5
j_gene: TRBJ1-2
abundance: -
CDR3aa: CASSSPTGSNYGYTF
CDR3nt: TGTGCCAGCAGTTCCCCGACAGGGTCTAACTATGGCTACACCTTC

d_gene: -
v_gene: TRBV5-1
j_gene: TRBJ1-1
abundance: -
CDR3aa: CASSLGGATEAFF
CDR3nt: TGCGCCAGCAGCTTGGGCGGGGCGACTGAAGCTTTCTTT

d_gene: -
v_gene: TRBV4-1
j_gene: TRBJ2-1
abundance: -
CDR3aa: CASSQAGVAYNEQFF
CDR3nt: TGCGCCAGCAGCCAAGCAGGGGTGGCCTACAATGAGCAGTTCTTC

d_gene: -
v_gene: TRBV7-9
j_gene: TRBJ1-1
abundance: -
CDR3aa: CAGARFGGRVSTEAFF
CDR3nt: TGTGCCGGAGCTCGCTTTGGTGGCAGGGTCTCGACTGAAGCTTTCTTT

d_gene: -
v_gene: TRBV5-6
j_gene: TRBJ2-7
abundance: -
CDR3aa: CASSPRIGGFSYEQYF
CDR3nt: TGTGCCAGCAGCCCGCGTATCGGGGGTTTCTCCTACGAGCAGTACTTC

d_gene: -
v_gene: TRBV4-1
j_gene: TRBJ1-1
abundance: -
CDR3aa: CASSQLQGSAFF
CDR3nt: TGCGCCAGCAGCCAACTACAGGGTTCAGCTTTCTTT

d_gene: TRBD1
v_gene: TRBV4-2
j_gene: TRBJ1-2
abundance: -
CDR3aa: CASSSSGTTGGYGYTF
CDR3nt: TGTGCCAGCAGCTCAAGCGGTACAACAGGGGGCTATGGCTACACCTTC

d_gene: TRBD1
v_gene: TRBV29-1
j_gene: TRBJ2-5
abundance: -
CDR3aa: CSVTGTGGSETQYF
CDR3nt: TGCAGCGTGACCGGGACAGGGGGTTCAGAGACCCAGTACTTC

d_gene: -
v_gene: TRBV24-1
j_gene: TRBJ2-7
abundance: -
CDR3aa: CATSDTDTYEQYF
CDR3nt: TGTGCCACCAGTGACACGGACACCTACGAGCAGTACTTC

d_gene: -
v_gene: TRBV9
j_gene: TRBJ1-1
abundance: -
CDR3aa: CASSVAPGVDTEAFF
CDR3nt: TGTGCCAGCAGCGTAGCTCCCGGGGTGGACACTGAAGCTTTCTTT

d_gene: -
v_gene: TRBV27
j_gene: TRBJ1-2
abundance: -
CDR3aa: CASSLSGGANYGYTF
CDR3nt: TGTGCCAGCAGTTTAAGTGGCGGGGCTAACTATGGCTACACCTTC

d_gene: TRBD1
v_gene: TRBV6-5
j_gene: TRBJ2-7
abundance: -
CDR3aa: CASSYGPGQSSYEQYF
CDR3nt: TGTGCCAGCAGTTACGGTCCGGGACAGAGCTCCTACGAGCAGTACTTC

d_gene: -
v_gene: TRBV4-2
j_gene: TRBJ1-2
abundance: -
CDR3aa: CASSQAQGNRGGYTF
CDR3nt: TGTGCCAGCAGCCAAGCACAGGGAAATCGGGGTGGCTACACCTTC

d_gene: TRBD2
v_gene: TRBV5-6
j_gene: TRBJ2-7
abundance: -
CDR3aa: CASTQAGLAVSYEQYF
CDR3nt: TGTGCCAGCACCCAGGCGGGACTAGCGGTTTCCTACGAGCAGTACTTC

d_gene: -
v_gene: TRBV24-1
j_gene: TRBJ1-2
abundance: few
CDR3aa: CATSSGNYGYTF
CDR3nt: TGTGCCACCAGTTCAGGGAACTATGGCTACACCTTC

d_gene: -
v_gene: TRBV5-4
j_gene: TRBJ1-6
abundance: -
CDR3aa: CASSLAGYSTSPLHF
CDR3nt: TGTGCCAGCAGCTTAGCAGGGTACTCAACTTCACCCCTCCACTTT

d_gene: TRBD1
v_gene: TRBV7-3
j_gene: TRBJ2-7
abundance: -
CDR3aa: CASSASGGAAYEQYF
CDR3nt: TGTGCCAGCAGCGCCTCAGGGGGCGCCGCCTACGAGCAGTACTTC

d_gene: -
v_gene: TRBV6-2/TRBV6-3
j_gene: TRBJ1-2
abundance: -
CDR3aa: CASSRLRLGYGYTF
CDR3nt: TGTGCCAGCAGTCGACTACGGCTTGGCTATGGCTACACCTTC

d_gene: TRBD1
v_gene: TRBV14
j_gene: TRBJ1-1
abundance: -
CDR3aa: CASSQDMGQGPGREAFF
CDR3nt: TGTGCCAGCAGCCAAGATATGGGACAGGGGCCGGGCCGTGAAGCTTTCTTT

d_gene: TRBD1
v_gene: TRBV27
j_gene: TRBJ1-4
abundance: -
CDR3aa: CASGWTGGREKLFF
CDR3nt: TGTGCCAGCGGGTGGACAGGGGGTCGTGAAAAACTGTTTTTT

d_gene: TRBD1
v_gene: TRBV19
j_gene: TRBJ1-6
abundance: -
CDR3aa: CASSSQGLTGNSPLHF
CDR3nt: TGTGCCAGTAGCTCACAGGGGCTCACGGGAAATTCACCCCTCCACTTT

d_gene: -
v_gene: TRBV10-3
j_gene: TRBJ2-1
abundance: -
CDR3aa: CAISERTAKSDEQFF
CDR3nt: TGTGCCATCAGTGAACGGACTGCGAAGTCCGATGAGCAGTTCTTC

d_gene: TRBD2
v_gene: TRBV10-3
j_gene: TRBJ2-1
abundance: -
CDR3aa: CASTGGLYNEQFF
CDR3nt: TGTGCTAGTACGGGGGGGCTCTACAATGAGCAGTTCTTC

d_gene: -
v_gene: TRBV7-9
j_gene: TRBJ2-5
abundance: -
CDR3aa: CASSQTGTGETQYF
CDR3nt: TGTGCCAGCAGCCAAACCGGGACTGGAGAGACCCAGTACTTC

d_gene: -
v_gene: TRBV7-8
j_gene: TRBJ1-1
abundance: -
CDR3aa: CASSSRVKNTEAFF
CDR3nt: TGTGCCAGCAGTTCCAGGGTCAAGAACACTGAAGCTTTCTTT

d_gene: -
v_gene: TRBV19
j_gene: TRBJ1-1
abundance: few
CDR3aa: CASSINRNTEAFF
CDR3nt: TGTGCCAGTAGTATTAACAGAAACACTGAAGCTTTCTTT

d_gene: TRBD2
v_gene: TRBV19
j_gene: TRBJ2-7
abundance: -
CDR3aa: CASSIGGGPAYEQYF
CDR3nt: TGTGCCAGTAGTATTGGCGGGGGGCCTGCCTACGAGCAGTACTTC

d_gene: TRBD2
v_gene: TRBV7-2
j_gene: TRBJ2-1
abundance: -
CDR3aa: CASSAGLAGVEQFF
CDR3nt: TGTGCCAGCAGCGCAGGACTAGCGGGGGTTGAGCAGTTCTTC

d_gene: TRBD1
v_gene: TRBV7-2
j_gene: TRBJ1-6
abundance: -
CDR3aa: CASSRGRGRSSPLHF
CDR3nt: TGTGCCAGCAGCCGCGGGAGGGGGCGGAGTTCACCCCTCCACTTT

d_gene: -
v_gene: TRBV9
j_gene: TRBJ1-1
abundance: -
CDR3aa: CASSVERGPEVKAFF
CDR3nt: TGTGCCAGCAGCGTAGAGCGGGGGCCGGAGGTAAAAGCTTTCTTT

d_gene: TRBD2
v_gene: TRBV14
j_gene: TRBJ2-1
abundance: -
CDR3aa: CASSDGGTRRNEQFF
CDR3nt: TGTGCCAGCAGCGACGGGGGGACTAGAAGGAATGAGCAGTTCTTC

d_gene: -
v_gene: TRBV14
j_gene: TRBJ1-1
abundance: -
CDR3aa: CASSQVQGNTEAFF
CDR3nt: TGTGCCAGCAGCCAAGTTCAGGGGAACACTGAAGCTTTCTTT